Below are 13 T cell receptor beta chains sequenced from a single sample in a study of T cell repertoires in cytomegalovirus infection. In TCRdb, the reads were re-called with MiXCR into one record per CDR3 protein. The table shows 150,000 to 200,000 distinct CDR3 sequences, with 8% to 10% occurring only once. Sequencing was performed on PBMCs. These receptors were obtained from a human donor in good health (CMV status not recorded). Some clones in this sample may be carry-over from other donors' samples.

This clonotype was found many times. V gene TRBV7-8 combines with J gene TRBJ1-1, with D unclear. CDR1 and CDR2 from the germline V gene are SGHVS and FQNEAQ. The CDR3 spans 14 residues. Trimming stripped 3 bases from V and 5 bases from J, with 13 bases between. Here the CDR3 DNA reads TGTGCCAGCAGCTTTAGGGCCACGGGGACTGAAGCTTTCTTT. Its translation is CASSFRATGTEAFF. Complete variable domain (other parts from reference TRBV7-8 and TRBJ1-1): GAGVSQSPRYKVAKRGQDVALRCDPISGHVSLFWYQQALGQGPEFLTYFQNEAQLDKSGLPSDRFFAERPEGSVSTLKIQRTQQEDSAVYLCASSFRATGTEAFFGQGTRLTVV.

The sample holds many counts of this clonotype. V and J are TRBV4-3 and TRBJ2-1, with TRBD2 matching over 9 bases. Germline V CDR1 and CDR2: LGHNA, YSLEER. The CDR3 totals 17 residues. Germline trimming cut 0 bases from V and 0 bases from J; bases unmatched to any gene: 3. In nucleotides, the CDR3 is TGCGCCAGCAGCCAAGAGACTAGCGGTACCTCCTACAATGAGCAGTTCTTC. Residues: CASSQETSGTSYNEQFF.

The V call is TRBV23-1, the J call TRBJ1-4, with 9 nucleotides matching TRBD1. TRBV23-1 is noted as an ORF with a role that remains uncertain. The V and J ends lost 0 bases and 1 base, in that order; junction bases with no gene match: 3. CDR3 size: 17 residues. The CDR3 here is CASSQSQDRGTNEKLFF. In DNA form, the CDR3 reads TGCGCCAGCAGTCAATCTCAGGACAGGGGAACTAATGAAAAACTGTTTTTT.

This clonotype occurred many times. This chain joins TRBV7-9 and TRBJ2-1, with TRBD1 identical over 9 bases. From germline, CDR1 is SEHNR and CDR2 FQNEAQ (reference sequence). This CDR3 has 16 residues. V gave up 4 bases and J gave up 6 bases; unmatched junction bases: 10. CDR3 residues: CASSSPTRGQGNEQFF. The CDR3 coding sequence is TGTGCCAGCAGCTCGCCTACGCGGGGACAGGGCAATGAGCAGTTCTTC.

In its sample, this clonotype was seen a few times. V and J are TRBV29-1 and TRBJ2-2; TRBD1 might be the D (6 bases). The length of the CDR3 is 14 residues. The germline V and J ends were trimmed by 6 bases and 1 base, with 12 bases remaining between them. CDR1 is SQVTM, CDR2 ANQGSEA, per germline. In DNA form, the CDR3 reads TGCAGCGTGTACGGGACACAGAACACCGGGGAGCTGTTTTTT. It encodes CSVYGTQNTGELFF.

This clonotype was recorded at least ten times. This chain joins TRBV6-5 and TRBJ1-4, with TRBD1 identical over 7 bases. Losses at the gene ends were 0 bases for V and 6 bases for J; bases not matched to a gene: 4. Germline assignment: CDR1 MNHEY and CDR2 SVGAGI. The CDR3 consists of 15 residues. The CDR3 nucleotides are TGTGCCAGCAGTTACTCCGGGACAGAGGATGAAAAACTGTTTTTT. It is translated as CASSYSGTEDEKLFF.

This clonotype was counted only a few times. This rearrangement joins TRBV28 to TRBJ2-2; possible D gene TRBD2, 6 bases. There are 16 residues in the CDR3. V was shortened by 6 bases and J by 6 bases, with 20 bases between the two germline ends. The germline V gene encodes CDR1 MDHEN and CDR2 SYDVKM. This CDR3 is CASSLPQGLPPGELFF. The CDR3 DNA is TGTGCCAGCAGCCTCCCCCAGGGACTCCCTCCCGGGGAGCTGTTTTTT.

This clonotype appeared a few times. The rearrangement joins TRBV24-1 to TRBJ2-3, with 9 positions matching TRBD1. This CDR3 has 17 residues. V was clipped by 2 bases and J by 2 bases; unmatched bases: 7. CDR1 and CDR2 (germline): KGHDR, SFDVKD. The CDR3 nucleotides are TGTGCCACCAGTGATTCAACGGGACAGGGTTTCACAGATACGCAGTATTTT. Translation gives CATSDSTGQGFTDTQYF.

This clonotype was seen only a few times. V and J are TRBV29-1 and TRBJ2-7; no reliable D call. V was clipped by 4 bases and J by 2 bases, with 9 bases between them. The CDR3 extends over 12 amino acids. In germline, CDR1 is SQVTM, CDR2 ANQGSEA. This CDR3 reads CSVGVSTYEQYF. DNA for the CDR3: TGCAGCGTTGGTGTGAGTACCTACGAGCAGTACTTC.

This clonotype was seen at least ten times. The rearrangement uses TRBV12-3 or TRBV12-4 and TRBJ2-1; 9 bases map to TRBD2. With 3 bases clipped from V and 5 bases from J, the junction kept 11 bases outside the gene matches. The CDR3 consists of 17 residues. The CDR3 reads CASSFLREGPWDNEQFF. As DNA, the CDR3 is TGTGCCAGCAGTTTTTTGCGGGAGGGCCCGTGGGACAATGAGCAGTTCTTC.

This chain links TRBV12-3 or TRBV12-4 with TRBJ2-2, with D unresolved. The V gene lost 3 bases and the J gene lost 6 bases, with 8 bases spanning the gap. The CDR3 spans 13 residues. For the CDR3, the DNA is TGTGCCAGCAGTTTTTTTAGTGCCGGGGAGCTGTTTTTT. Translation gives CASSFFSAGELFF.

The gene calls are TRBV19 and TRBJ2-1; D is ambiguous. V lost 6 bases and J lost 1, with 22 bases in between. Germline loops: CDR1 LNHDA, CDR2 SQIVND (reference sequence). This CDR3 region has 18 residues. CDR3 residues: CASRLIPPSADSYNEQFF. The CDR3 DNA is TGTGCCAGTAGACTTATCCCCCCCAGCGCTGATTCCTACAATGAGCAGTTCTTC.

The gene calls are TRBV4-2 and TRBJ1-4; TRBD1 might be the D (6 bases). CDR1 is LGHNA, CDR2 YNFKEQ, per germline. Trimming pared 6 bases from V and 8 bases from J, leaving 22 bases between. The CDR3 totals 16 residues. This CDR3 is CASSLHNRGIGEKLFF. DNA of the CDR3: TGTGCCAGCAGTCTTCACAATAGGGGGATAGGGGAAAAACTGTTTTTT.